The entry that follows covers one TCR beta chain sequence. These data are taken from a study of T cell responses to AZD1222 COVID-19 vaccine. V shed 3 bases and J shed 5 bases, with 10 bases lying between them. The germline gives CDR1 LGHDT, CDR2 YNNKEL (reference sequence). The CDR3 has 14 residues. Libraries were prepared by immunoSEQ multiplex PCR; TCRdb keeps only in-frame clonotypes and omits some of them. The sample shows around 140,000 clones, about 89% of them seen only once. The chain carries TRBV3-1 (or the pseudogene TRBV3-2) and TRBJ2-2; D not resolved. The TCR comes from an adult who received the MenACWY meningococcal vaccine as a control. Sequenced here: peripheral blood, sampled 28 days after the second dose of the MenACWY control vaccine. The DNA of the CDR3 is TGTGCCAGCAGCCAGGAGCTTCTGACCGGGGAGCTGTTTTTT. Translating it yields CASSQELLTGELFF.